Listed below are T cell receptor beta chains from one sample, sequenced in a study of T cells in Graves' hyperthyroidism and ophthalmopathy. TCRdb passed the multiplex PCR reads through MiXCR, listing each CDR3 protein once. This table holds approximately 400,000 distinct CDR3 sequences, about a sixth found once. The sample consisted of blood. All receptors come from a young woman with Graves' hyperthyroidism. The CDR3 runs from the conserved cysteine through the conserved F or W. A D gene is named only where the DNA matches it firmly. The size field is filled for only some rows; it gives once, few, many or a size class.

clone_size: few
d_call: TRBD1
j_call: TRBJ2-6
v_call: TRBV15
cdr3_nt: TGTGCCACCAGCGGAAACCCAAGCACAGGGGCCGGGGCCAACGTCCTGACTTTC
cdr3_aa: CATSGNPSTGAGANVLTF

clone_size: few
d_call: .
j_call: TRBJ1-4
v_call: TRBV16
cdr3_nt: TGTGCCAGCAGGCCCCGGGCAGCAACTAATGAAAAACTGTTTTTT
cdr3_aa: CASRPRAATNEKLFF

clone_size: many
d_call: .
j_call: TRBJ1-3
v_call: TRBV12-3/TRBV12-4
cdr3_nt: TGTGCCAGCAGTTCCAGGGTATCGAGGTTCTCTGGAAACACCATATATTTT
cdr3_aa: CASSSRVSRFSGNTIYF

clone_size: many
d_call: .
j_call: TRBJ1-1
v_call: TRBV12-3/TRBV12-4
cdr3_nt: TGTGCCAGCAGTTTTTATTTCGGCCAAAAGGGGAGCACTGAAGCTTTCTTT
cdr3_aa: CASSFYFGQKGSTEAFF

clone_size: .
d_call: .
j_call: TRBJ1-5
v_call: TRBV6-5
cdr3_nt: TGTGCCAGCAGACCAACCGGGAGAAGCAATCAGCCCCAGCGTTTT
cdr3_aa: CASRPTGRSNQPQRF

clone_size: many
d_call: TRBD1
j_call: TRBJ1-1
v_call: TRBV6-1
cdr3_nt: TGTGCCAGCAGACGACAGGGGGTCAACACTGAAGCTTTCTTT
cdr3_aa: CASRRQGVNTEAFF

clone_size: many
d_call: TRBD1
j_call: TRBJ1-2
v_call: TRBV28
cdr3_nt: TGTGCCAGCAGGGCCACCGGGACAGGAAACTATGGCTACACCTTC
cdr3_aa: CASRATGTGNYGYTF

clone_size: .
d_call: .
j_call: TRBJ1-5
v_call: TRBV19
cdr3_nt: TGTGCCAGTATATCCCAGACGGCAGGGCCCTTCAATCAGCCCCAGCATTTT
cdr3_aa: CASISQTAGPFNQPQHF

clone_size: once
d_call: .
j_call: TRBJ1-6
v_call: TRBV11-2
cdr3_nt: TGTGCCAGCAGCTTATACCGGAATTCACCCCTCCACTTT
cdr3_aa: CASSLYRNSPLHF

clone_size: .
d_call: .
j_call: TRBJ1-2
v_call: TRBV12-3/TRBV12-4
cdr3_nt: TGTGCCAGCAGTTTATTCGGGGGGGCCAACTATGGCTACACCTTC
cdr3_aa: CASSLFGGANYGYTF

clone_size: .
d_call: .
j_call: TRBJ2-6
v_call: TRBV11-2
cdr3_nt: TGTGCCAGCAGCTTAGGGTTTTTTGGGGGCCTAGCCTCTGGGGCCAACGTCCTGACTTTC
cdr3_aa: CASSLGFFGGLASGANVLTF

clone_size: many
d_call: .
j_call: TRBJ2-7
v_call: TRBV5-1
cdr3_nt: TGCGCCAGCAGCTTGGGGATGCGTATTAGCTCCTACGAGCAGTACTTC
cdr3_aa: CASSLGMRISSYEQYF

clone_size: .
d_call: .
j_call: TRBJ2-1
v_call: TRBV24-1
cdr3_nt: TGTGCCACCAGTGATTCCGCGGCAGGGAGCAATGAGCAGTTCTTC
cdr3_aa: CATSDSAAGSNEQFF

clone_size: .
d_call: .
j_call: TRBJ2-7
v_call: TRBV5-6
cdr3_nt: TGTGCCAGCAGCATCCGGGACACTTTCTACGAGCAGTACTTC
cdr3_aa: CASSIRDTFYEQYF

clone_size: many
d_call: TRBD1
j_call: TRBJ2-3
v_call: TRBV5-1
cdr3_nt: TGCGCCAGCAGCCTAGTACCGGGACAGGGAACAGATACGCAGTATTTT
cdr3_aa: CASSLVPGQGTDTQYF

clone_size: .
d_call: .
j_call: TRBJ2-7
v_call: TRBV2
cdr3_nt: TGTGCCAGCAGTGAAGTCGCGGGCTACGAGCAGTACTTC
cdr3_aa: CASSEVAGYEQYF

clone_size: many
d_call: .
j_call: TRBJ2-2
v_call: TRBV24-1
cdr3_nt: TGTGCCACCAGTGATTTTCAGGGATCGAACACCGGGGAGCTGTTTTTT
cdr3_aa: CATSDFQGSNTGELFF

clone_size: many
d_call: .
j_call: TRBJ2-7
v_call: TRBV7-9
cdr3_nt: TGTGCCAGCAGCTTAGCGACGGCTCCTTCAGGCGAGCAGTACTTC
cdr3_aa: CASSLATAPSGEQYF

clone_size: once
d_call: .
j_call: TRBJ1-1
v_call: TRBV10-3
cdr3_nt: TGTGCCATCAGCCGGGACACGAACACTGAAGCTTTCTTT
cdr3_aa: CAISRDTNTEAFF

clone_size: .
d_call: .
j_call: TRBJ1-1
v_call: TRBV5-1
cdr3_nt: TGCGCCAGCAGCTTGTCGAGGAAATCCTCCAACACTGAAGCTTTCTTT
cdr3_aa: CASSLSRKSSNTEAFF

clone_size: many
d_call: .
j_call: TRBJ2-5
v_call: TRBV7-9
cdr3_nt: TGTGCCAGCAGCTTACGTCAGAACCAAGAGACCCAGTACTTC
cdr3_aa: CASSLRQNQETQYF

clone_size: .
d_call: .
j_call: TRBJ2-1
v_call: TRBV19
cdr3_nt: TGTGCCAGTAGCCCTCGGAAGCGGCTATACTACAATGAGCAGTTCTTC
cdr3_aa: CASSPRKRLYYNEQFF

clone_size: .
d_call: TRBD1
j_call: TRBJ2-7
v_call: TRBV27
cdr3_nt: TGTGCCAGTGGTCGGACAGGGGGCGGCGAGCAGTACTTC
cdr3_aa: CASGRTGGGEQYF

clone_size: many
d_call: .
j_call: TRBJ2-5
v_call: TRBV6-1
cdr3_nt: TGTGCCAGCAGTGAATTAGTAGAGACCCAGTACTTC
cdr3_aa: CASSELVETQYF

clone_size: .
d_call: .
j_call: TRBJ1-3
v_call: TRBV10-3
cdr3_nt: TGTGCCATCAGTGAGTCTCGGGGGGCAACTGGAAACACCATATATTTT
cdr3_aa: CAISESRGATGNTIYF

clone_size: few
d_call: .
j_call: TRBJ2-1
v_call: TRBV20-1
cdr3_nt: TGCAGTGCCAGCAGCGGACTGATTATCAACAATGAGCAGTTCTTC
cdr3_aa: CSASSGLIINNEQFF

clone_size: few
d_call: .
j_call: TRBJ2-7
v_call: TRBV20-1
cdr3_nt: TGCAGTGCTAATCTGGGTCCTCCTAGCGAGCAGTACTTC
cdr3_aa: CSANLGPPSEQYF

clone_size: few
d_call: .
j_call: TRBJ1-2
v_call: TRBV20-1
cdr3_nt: TGCAGTGCTTCCCCCTCTCCGCCCTATGGCTACACCTTC
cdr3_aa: CSASPSPPYGYTF

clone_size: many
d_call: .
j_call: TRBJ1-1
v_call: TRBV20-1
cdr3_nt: TGCAGTGCTGGACCCAGGGGATTGGTCACTGAAGCTTTCTTT
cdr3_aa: CSAGPRGLVTEAFF

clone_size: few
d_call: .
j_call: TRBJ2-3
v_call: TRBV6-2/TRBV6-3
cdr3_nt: TGTGCCAGCAGCCAGAACAGGGGAGGGGATACGCAGTATTTT
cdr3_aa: CASSQNRGGDTQYF

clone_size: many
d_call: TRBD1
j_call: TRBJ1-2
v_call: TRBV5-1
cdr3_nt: TGCGCCAGCAGGGGACAGGACTATGGCTACACCTTC
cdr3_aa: CASRGQDYGYTF

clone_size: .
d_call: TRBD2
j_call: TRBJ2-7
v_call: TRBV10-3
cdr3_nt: TGTGCCATCAGTGACAGCGGGAGGGCCTCCTACGAGCAGTACTTC
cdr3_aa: CAISDSGRASYEQYF

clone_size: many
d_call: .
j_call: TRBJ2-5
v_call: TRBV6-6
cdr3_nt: TGTGCCAGCAGTTACGATTGGGGGAGCGAGACCCAGTACTTC
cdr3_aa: CASSYDWGSETQYF

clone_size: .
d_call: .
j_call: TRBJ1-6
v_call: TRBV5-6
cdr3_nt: TGTGCCAGCAGCTTCCAGGACAGACGTTCACCCCTCCACTTT
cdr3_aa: CASSFQDRRSPLHF

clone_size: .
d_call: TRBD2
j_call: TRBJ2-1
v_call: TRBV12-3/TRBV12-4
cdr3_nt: TGTGCCAGCAGTGAATCCCGGGGAGGGGCTCGGGCGGGTGAGCAGTTCTTC
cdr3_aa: CASSESRGGARAGEQFF

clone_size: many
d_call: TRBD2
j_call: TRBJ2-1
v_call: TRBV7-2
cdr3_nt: TGTGCCAGCCAGGCGGGAGGCGGGTATGAGCAGTTCTTC
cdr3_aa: CASQAGGGYEQFF

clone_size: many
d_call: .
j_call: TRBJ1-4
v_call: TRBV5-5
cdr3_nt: TGTGCCAGCAGCGGGGACCCGGAGGAAAAACTGTTTTTT
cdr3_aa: CASSGDPEEKLFF

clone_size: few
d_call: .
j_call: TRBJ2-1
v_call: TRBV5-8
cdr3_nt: TGTGCCAGCAGCCACGCCAGCAATGAGCAGTTCTTC
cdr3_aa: CASSHASNEQFF